Shown below are 14 T cell receptor beta chains from a single sample sequenced in a study of cytomegalovirus exposure and HLA in healthy donors. Repertoires were generated with immunoSEQ multiplex PCR, while TCRdb's copy carries only in-frame clones and drops some. The sample carries 110,000 or so clones, roughly 84% recorded once. Sample: PBMCs. These receptors came from a woman aged 25-40 years in good health and CMV-seronegative.

The count of this clone is one. The junction and the germline gene differ at one end; a read error may be behind it. The chain combines TRBV6-5 with TRBJ2-1, with a tentative D call TRBD2 (7 bases). The germline CDR1 and CDR2 sequences are MNHEY and SVGAGI. The CDR3 covers 13 residues. In DNA, the CDR3 is TGTGCCAGCAGTTACTCGATGAACGGGGGGCCGGTCTTC. It yields the protein CASSYSMNGGPVF.

The rearrangement joins TRBV4-3 to TRBJ2-1; 13 bases are a match to TRBD2. The CDR3 covers 16 residues. Unmatched junction bases numbered 3, after V lost 1 base and J lost 6 bases. Germline assignment: CDR1 LGHNA and CDR2 YSLEER. The CDR3 spells CASSQGRLAGGNEQFF. The DNA of the CDR3 is TGCGCCAGCAGCCAAGGCCGACTAGCGGGGGGCAATGAGCAGTTCTTC.

The chain carries TRBV7-9 and TRBJ1-2; D ambiguous. V shed 5 bases and J shed 3 bases, with 19 bases lying between them. The CDR3 has 16 amino acids. The germline gives CDR1 SEHNR, CDR2 FQNEAQ (reference sequence). The CDR3 nucleotides are TGTGCCAGCAGCCTGCAGGTGGGCAGGCGAGACTATGGCTACACCTTC. Translating it yields CASSLQVGRRDYGYTF.

As regards this clone: A junction end diverges from the germline sequence, so it may reflect a read error. The chain recombines TRBV5-4 with TRBJ2-2; 7 bases agree with TRBD1. This CDR3 is 20 amino acids long. The germline gives CDR1 SGHNT, CDR2 YYREEE (reference sequence). The CDR3 bases are TGTGCCAGCACCTTGGGGCCCCTACAGGGGAGTAATTGGAACACCGGGGAGCTGTTTTTT. Its translation is CASTLGPLQGSNWNTGELFF.

CDR3 sequence: CASTISGGAGETQYF. DNA of the CDR3: TGCGCCAGCACAATTAGCGGGGGGGCGGGGGAGACCCAGTACTTC. J is TRBJ2-5 and V is TRBV4-1; 11 nucleotides match TRBD2. Germline CDR1 MGHRA, CDR2 YSYEKL. After removal of 7 bases from V and 5 bases from J, the junction contained 9 bases not matched to a gene. The CDR3 sequence is 15 residues long.

This sequence joins TRBV7-9 and TRBJ1-2, with D possibly matching TRBD1 (6 bases). The length of the CDR3 is 17 residues. The V gene's germline CDR1 is SEHNR and CDR2 FQNEAQ (reference sequence). V was trimmed by 2 bases and J by 3 bases, leaving 19 bases between them. The CDR3 DNA reads as TGTGCCAGCAGCTTACCCCGGACAGAGACCCTCGACTATGGCTACACCTTC. Amino acids: CASSLPRTETLDYGYTF. Together with reference TRBV7-9 and TRBJ1-2, the CDR3 gives the full variable domain: DTGVSQNPRHKITKRGQNVTFRCDPISEHNRLYWYRQTLGQGPEFLTYFQNEAQLEKSRLLSDRFSAERPKGSFSTLEIQRTEQGDSAMYLCASSLPRTETLDYGYTFGSGTRLTVV.

This sequence joins TRBV2 and TRBJ2-7, with 14 bases that match TRBD2. Germline CDR1 SNHLY, CDR2 FYNNEI. V lost 4 bases and J lost 4; bases outside the gene matches: 6. The CDR3 extends over 16 amino acids. The CDR3 reads CASSARTSGGSYEQYF. The CDR3 bases are TGTGCCAGCAGTGCCCGGACTAGCGGGGGGTCTTACGAGCAGTACTTC.

The J gene is TRBJ1-6, the V gene TRBV9, with 7 positions matching TRBD1. In germline, CDR1 is SGDLS, CDR2 YYNGEE. The CDR3 is 15 residues long. Trimming took 3 bases from V and 5 from J; bases not matched to a gene: 5. The CDR3 DNA sequence: TGTGCCAGCAGCGCAGCGACAGGGAATAATTCACCCCTCCACTTT. Translation gives CASSAATGNNSPLHF.

The V call is TRBV6-1, the J call TRBJ2-7; 8 positions agree with TRBD1. With 4 bases clipped from V and 5 bases from J, the junction kept 10 bases outside the gene matches. Germline values: CDR1 MNHNS, CDR2 SASEGT. The CDR3 extends over 15 amino acids. The CDR3: CASSALRTGWNEQYF. The CDR3 DNA follows: TGTGCCAGCAGTGCGTTACGGACAGGGTGGAACGAGCAGTACTTC.

V gene TRBV7-9 combines with J gene TRBJ2-3; no clear D. CDR1 is SEHNR, CDR2 FQNEAQ, per germline (reference sequence). This CDR3 comprises 16 residues. V was pared by 4 bases and J by 2 bases, with 16 bases between. CDR3 protein: CASSSFQAGNTDTQYF. Written as DNA, the CDR3 is TGTGCCAGCAGCTCATTTCAGGCAGGAAACACAGATACGCAGTATTTT.

This chain uses TRBV4-3 with TRBJ2-5; 7 bases map to TRBD1. J lost 5 bases, V lost 4 bases, and 10 bases had no gene match. This CDR3 has 15 amino acids. Germline-derived CDR1 and CDR2 are LGHNA and YSLEER. The CDR3 sequence is CASSRRQGMGETQYF. The CDR3 DNA sequence: TGCGCCAGCAGCCGAAGACAGGGTATGGGGGAGACCCAGTACTTC.

The rearrangement joins TRBV4-2 to TRBJ2-5; no reliable D call. The length of the CDR3 is 15 residues. Trimming cost V 0 bases and J 1 base, with 9 bases left between them. Germline V gene lookup returns CDR1 LGHNA and CDR2 YNFKEQ. The CDR3 DNA reads as TGTGCCAGCAGCCAAGATCAGGAAGTCCAAGAGACCCAGTACTTC. Translating gives CASSQDQEVQETQYF.

The chain joins TRBV29-1 to TRBJ1-2; TRBD1 agrees at 11 bases. Per the germline V gene, CDR1 is SQVTM and CDR2 is ANQGSEA. V shed 2 bases, J shed 3 bases, and the junction held 5 bases outside the gene matches. The CDR3 has 15 residues. Here the CDR3 DNA reads TGCAGCGTTGAAAAGGGACAGGGGGGGCACTATGGCTACACCTTC. Amino acid sequence: CSVEKGQGGHYGYTF. Drawing the rest from reference TRBV29-1 and TRBJ1-2, the complete variable domain is SAVISQKPSRDICQRGTSLTIQCQVDSQVTMMFWYRQQPGQSLTLIATANQGSEATYESGFVIDKFPISRPNLTFSTLTVSNMSPEDSSIYLCSVEKGQGGHYGYTFGSGTRLTVV.

The chain combines TRBV25-1 with TRBJ2-1, with 9 bases fitting TRBD2. The CDR3 is 15 amino acids. The germline CDR1 and CDR2 sequences are MGHDK and SYGVNS. After removal of 2 bases from V and 9 bases from J, the junction contained 8 bases not matched to a gene. The CDR3 is CASSERASGEFEQFF. For the CDR3, the DNA is TGTGCCAGCAGTGAAAGGGCTAGCGGGGAGTTTGAGCAGTTCTTC.